A selection of T cell receptor beta chains follows, all from one sample in a study of cytomegalovirus exposure and HLA in healthy donors. Generated by immunoSEQ multiplex PCR, the TCRdb table keeps only in-frame clones and is missing some. The sample holds 150,000 to 200,000 clones, 80% seen once. What was sequenced was PBMCs. The receptors shown here come from a human donor in good health. Each CDR3 is given with its conserved first and last residue. D genes are given only for firm matches. Not all rows give a size; the values are once, few, many and, for expanded clones, a class.

d_gene	v_gene	abundance	j_gene	CDR3aa	CDR3nt
-	TRBV11-2	-	TRBJ1-1	CASSLEWALGNTEAFF	TGTGCCAGCAGCTTAGAGTGGGCGCTGGGGAACACTGAAGCTTTCTTT
TRBD1	TRBV18	-	TRBJ1-1	CASSGQGTEAFF	TGTGCCAGCTCAGGACAGGGGACTGAAGCTTTCTTT
TRBD2	TRBV7-2	-	TRBJ2-1	CASSLSALGTSYYNEQFF	TGTGCCAGCAGCTTATCGGCCTTAGGGACTAGCTATTACAATGAGCAGTTCTTC
-	TRBV21-1	-	TRBJ1-2	CASSHDVGAGANYGYTF	-
-	TRBV6-5	-	TRBJ1-1	CASSSQLFTEAFF	TGTGCCAGCAGTTCACAGCTCTTCACTGAAGCTTTCTTT
TRBD1	TRBV10-3	-	TRBJ1-6	CAIGDSRLFSPLHF	TGTGCCATCGGGGACAGCCGACTATTTTCACCCCTCCACTTT
-	TRBV9	-	TRBJ1-4	CASSVAAGQLNEKLFF	TGTGCCAGCAGCGTAGCGGCAGGGCAACTTAATGAAAAACTGTTTTTT
TRBD1	TRBV7-8	-	TRBJ1-5	CASSQGTGPHQPQHF	TGTGCCAGCAGCCAAGGGACAGGTCCCCATCAGCCCCAGCATTTT
TRBD1	TRBV18	-	TRBJ2-1	CASSPPSGTGGYENEQFF	TGTGCCAGCTCACCACCGTCAGGGACAGGGGGTTATGAAAACGAGCAGTTCTTC
-	TRBV7-6	-	TRBJ2-3	CASSNSQGTDTQYF	TGTGCCAGCAGCAACAGCCAGGGCACAGATACGCAGTATTTT
-	TRBV6-5	-	TRBJ2-1	CASSYPSTGEQFF	TGTGCCAGCAGTTACCCCTCGACAGGTGAGCAGTTCTTC
TRBD1	TRBV2	few	TRBJ1-1	CASRGTGGGVAFF	TGTGCCAGCAGAGGGACAGGGGGTGGAGTGGCTTTCTTT
-	TRBV9	-	TRBJ2-7	CASSVDEGSVPYEQYF	TGTGCCAGCAGCGTAGACGAGGGTTCCGTCCCCTACGAGCAGTACTTC
-	TRBV4-1	-	TRBJ2-7	CASSPGRRGENEQYF	TGCGCCAGCAGCCCCGGTCGGAGGGGAGAAAACGAGCAGTACTTC
TRBD2	TRBV11-2	-	TRBJ2-7	CASRPSGGAYEQYF	TGTGCCAGCAGACCTAGCGGGGGGGCCTACGAGCAGTACTTC
-	TRBV7-7	-	TRBJ1-1	CASSLGQNTEAFF	TGTGCTAGCAGCTTAGGGCAGAACACTGAAGCTTTCTTT
-	TRBV4-3	few	TRBJ2-7	CASSQEIAASLSYEQYF	TGCGCCAGCAGCCAAGAAATTGCGGCCAGCCTGTCCTACGAGCAGTACTTC
-	TRBV21-1	-	TRBJ1-6	CASSAVNQLSTPLHF	TGTGCCAGCAGCGCCGTAAACCAGTTAAGTACACCCCTCCACTTT
-	TRBV19	-	TRBJ1-3	CASSYIRNTIYF	TGTGCCAGTAGCTATATCCGAAACACCATATATTTT
-	TRBV7-9	-	TRBJ2-7	CASSPRGYEQYF	TGTGCCAGCAGCCCTAGAGGATACGAGCAGTACTTC
-	TRBV2	-	TRBJ1-1	CASSELGGTKTEAFF	TGTGCCAGCAGTGAATTGGGCGGGACGAAGACTGAAGCTTTCTTT
TRBD1	TRBV27	once	TRBJ2-7	CASSFTYGTGGYEQYF	TGTGCCAGCAGTTTTACCTACGGGACAGGTGGCTACGAGCAGTACTTC
-	TRBV19	-	TRBJ2-1	CASSINYEQFF	TGTGCCAGTAGTATTAACTATGAGCAGTTCTTC
-	TRBV2	-	TRBJ1-1	CASRGGNLNTEAFF	TGTGCCAGCCGGGGGGGCAACTTGAACACTGAAGCTTTCTTT
-	TRBV27	-	TRBJ1-1	CASSLWQNTEAFF	TGTGCCAGCAGTTTATGGCAGAACACTGAAGCTTTCTTT
TRBD1	TRBV27	-	TRBJ1-1	CASRPWDSGGEAFF	TGTGCCAGCAGACCTTGGGACAGCGGGGGTGAAGCTTTCTTT